The rows below give T cell receptor beta chains drawn from one sample of a study of T-cell reconstitution after alpha-beta-depleted transplantation in children. Each CDR3 protein gets one entry after TCRdb re-called the PCR reads with MiXCR. The table has about 240,000 distinct CDR3 sequences, under 30% seen once; the top ten hold about 2.6%. Sequenced here: PBMCs, sampled before TCRalphabeta/CD19-depleted stem cell transplant. Source of these receptors: a girl aged 2 to 9 with Fanconi anemia, due to receive a stem cell transplant. CDR3s include the opening cysteine and the closing phenylalanine or tryptophan. Each record gives: V gene, J gene, CDR3 protein.

v_call: TRBV5-6
j_call: TRBJ2-7
cdr3_aa: CASSDGTGGAYEQYF

v_call: TRBV20-1
j_call: TRBJ2-1
cdr3_aa: CSARWGRGYNEQFF

v_call: TRBV6-5
j_call: TRBJ2-5
cdr3_aa: CASSYSIWGTSGSEETQYF

v_call: TRBV24-1
j_call: TRBJ2-2
cdr3_aa: CATSDLHSGAGELFF

v_call: TRBV29-1
j_call: TRBJ2-3
cdr3_aa: CSVDLGLADTDTQYF

v_call: TRBV29-1
j_call: TRBJ2-7
cdr3_aa: CSGILADKPYEQYF

v_call: TRBV6-1
j_call: TRBJ2-6
cdr3_aa: CASRGGRDTSGANVLTF

v_call: TRBV29-1
j_call: TRBJ1-1
cdr3_aa: CSVVFLVNTEAFF

v_call: TRBV29-1
j_call: TRBJ2-5
cdr3_aa: CSVAGQQETQYF

v_call: TRBV7-2
j_call: TRBJ2-3
cdr3_aa: CASSFPGLAGGADTQYF

v_call: TRBV29-1
j_call: TRBJ1-1
cdr3_aa: CSVRQGAYGNTEAFF

v_call: TRBV20-1
j_call: TRBJ2-7
cdr3_aa: CSASLAGGYEQYF

v_call: TRBV9
j_call: TRBJ2-1
cdr3_aa: CASSVVWGQGYNEQFF

v_call: TRBV10-1
j_call: TRBJ2-3
cdr3_aa: CASSQTTSILGTDTQYF

v_call: TRBV5-5
j_call: TRBJ2-7
cdr3_aa: CASSSFDRPYEQYF